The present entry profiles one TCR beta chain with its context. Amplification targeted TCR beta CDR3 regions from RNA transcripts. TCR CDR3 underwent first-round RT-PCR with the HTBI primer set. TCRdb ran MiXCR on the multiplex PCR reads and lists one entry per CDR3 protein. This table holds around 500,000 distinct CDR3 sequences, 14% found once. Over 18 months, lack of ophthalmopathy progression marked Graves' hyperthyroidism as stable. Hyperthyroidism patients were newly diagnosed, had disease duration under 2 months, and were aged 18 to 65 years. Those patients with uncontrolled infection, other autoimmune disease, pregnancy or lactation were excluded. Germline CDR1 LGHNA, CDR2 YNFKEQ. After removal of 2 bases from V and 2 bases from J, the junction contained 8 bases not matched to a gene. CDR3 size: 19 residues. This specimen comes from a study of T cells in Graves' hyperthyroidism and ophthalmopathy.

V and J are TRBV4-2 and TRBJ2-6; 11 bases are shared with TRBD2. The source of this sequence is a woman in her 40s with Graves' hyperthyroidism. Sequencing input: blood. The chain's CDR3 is CASSQPGLAEGPGANVLTF. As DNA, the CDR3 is TGTGCCAGCAGCCAACCGGGACTAGCGGAGGGACCTGGGGCCAACGTCCTGACTTTC.